This is a list of T cell receptor beta chains from one sample in a study of cytomegalovirus exposure and HLA in healthy donors. The table came from immunoSEQ multiplex PCR; TCRdb's copy has only in-frame clones and leaves some out. The sample lists about 160,000 clones; approximately 86% were seen once. Sequenced: PBMCs. The source is a woman between 18 and 29 years old in good health and CMV-seronegative. The CDR3 runs from the conserved cysteine through the conserved F or W. Fields, in order: J gene, D gene, V gene, CDR3 length, clone size, CDR3 protein, CDR3 DNA. The D gene is left open where the match is weak. Size is stated for part of the rows, as once, few or many counts, or as a class when the clone is expanded.

TRBJ2-1,NA,TRBV5-5,14,few,CASSLGGSIDEQFF,TGTGCCAGCAGCTTGGGTGGGAGCATCGATGAGCAGTTCTTC
TRBJ1-3,NA,TRBV7-2,15,NA,CASSLLGTPGNTIYF,TGTGCCAGCAGCTTACTCGGGACACCTGGAAACACCATATATTTT
TRBJ1-2,TRBD1,TRBV10-3,14,NA,CAIRGDRGLYGYTF,TGTGCCATCAGGGGGGACAGGGGACTATATGGCTACACCTTC
TRBJ2-1,NA,TRBV4-1,14,NA,CASSHLVQGNEQFF,TGCGCCAGCAGCCACTTAGTCCAGGGCAATGAGCAGTTCTTC
TRBJ2-3,NA,TRBV27,15,NA,CASSFVRVSTDTQYF,TGTGCCAGCAGTTTTGTGCGCGTTAGCACAGATACGCAGTATTTT
TRBJ2-1,TRBD2,TRBV27,16,NA,CAVGAGGLAGPNEQFF,TGTGCCGTGGGGGCGGGAGGACTAGCGGGCCCCAATGAGCAGTTCTTC
TRBJ1-5,NA,TRBV6-6,16,NA,CASSYPLAQVGQPQHF,TGTGCCAGCAGTTACCCCCTGGCCCAGGTGGGTCAGCCCCAGCATTTT
TRBJ2-2,NA,TRBV28,17,NA,CASSSLPGHTPMGELFF,TGTGCCAGCAGTTCGTTACCGGGACACACTCCTATGGGGGAGCTGTTTTTT
TRBJ2-7,NA,TRBV29-1,12,NA,CSAAGRGYEQYF,TGCAGCGCCGCGGGCAGGGGTTACGAGCAGTACTTC
TRBJ2-3,NA,TRBV7-6,12,NA,CASSLGLDTQYF,TGTGCCAGCAGCTTGGGACTAGATACGCAGTATTTT
TRBJ2-2,TRBD1,TRBV7-7,16,NA,CASSLAGTGSSGELFF,TGTGCCAGCAGCTTAGCCGGGACAGGGTCGTCCGGGGAGCTGTTTTTT
TRBJ2-3,TRBD2,TRBV7-3,13,NA,CASSLTGGDTQYF,TGTGCCAGCAGCTTAACCGGGGGGGATACGCAGTATTTT
TRBJ2-5,NA,TRBV2,15,NA,CASSEGGAFRETQYF,TGTGCCAGCAGTGAGGGGGGGGCCTTCAGGGAGACCCAGTACTTC
TRBJ2-2,NA,TRBV5-1,15,NA,CASSLTLVNTGELFF,TGCGCCAGCAGCTTGACACTAGTTAACACCGGGGAGCTGTTTTTT
TRBJ1-1,NA,TRBV6-1,14,NA,CASTPGLQNTEAFF,TGTGCCAGCACCCCAGGCCTTCAGAACACTGAAGCTTTCTTT
TRBJ2-7,NA,TRBV27,15,NA,CASSLAISGTPTQYF,TGTGCCAGCAGTTTAGCTATCTCCGGGACACCAACGCAGTACTTC
TRBJ1-2,NA,TRBV10-3,12,NA,CAINAANYGYTF,TGTGCCATCAACGCAGCGAACTATGGCTACACCTTC
TRBJ2-5,TRBD2,TRBV30,16,NA,CAWSQGLAGGIETQYF,TGTGCCTGGAGTCAGGGACTAGCGGGGGGGATAGAGACCCAGTACTTC
TRBJ1-2,NA,TRBV9,21,NA,CASSVGKNLRPGVIANYGYTF,TGTGCCAGCAGCGTAGGGAAGAATCTGCGCCCCGGGGTCATAGCTAACTATGGCTACACCTTC
TRBJ2-1,NA,TRBV6-6,16,once,CASSGPGLHSYNEQFF,TGTGCCAGCAGTGGTCCGGGACTTCACTCCTACAATGAGCAGTTCTTC
TRBJ2-6,NA,TRBV28,13,NA,CASSSGSSNVLTF,TGTGCCAGCAGCTCCGGGAGTTCCAACGTCCTGACTTTC
TRBJ2-7,TRBD1,TRBV27,16,NA,CASSLSRGTGSYEQYF,TGTGCCAGCAGTTTATCGCGGGGGACAGGGTCCTACGAGCAGTACTTC